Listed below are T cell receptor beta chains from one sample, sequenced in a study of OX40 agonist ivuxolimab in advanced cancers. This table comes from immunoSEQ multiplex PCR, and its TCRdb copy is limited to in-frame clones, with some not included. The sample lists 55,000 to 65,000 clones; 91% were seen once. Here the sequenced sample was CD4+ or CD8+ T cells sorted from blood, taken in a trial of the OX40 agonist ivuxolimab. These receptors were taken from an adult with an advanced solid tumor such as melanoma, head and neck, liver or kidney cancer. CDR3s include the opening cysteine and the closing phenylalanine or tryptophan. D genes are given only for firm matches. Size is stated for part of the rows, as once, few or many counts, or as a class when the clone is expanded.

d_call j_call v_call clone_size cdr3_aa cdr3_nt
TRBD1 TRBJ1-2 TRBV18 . CASSPDREYTF TGTGCCAGCTCACCTGACAGGGAATACACCTTC
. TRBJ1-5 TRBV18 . CASSLLQVPQPQHF TGTGCCAGCTCACTCTTACAGGTACCTCAGCCCCAGCATTTT
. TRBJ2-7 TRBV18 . CASSRKTTDEQYF TGTGCCAGCTCACGAAAGACAACGGACGAGCAGTACTTC
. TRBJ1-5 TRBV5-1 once CASSLTGYSNQPQHF TGCGCCAGCAGCTTGACGGGATATAGCAATCAGCCCCAGCATTTT
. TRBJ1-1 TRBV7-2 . CASSLGGFYTEAFF TGTGCCAGCAGCCTAGGGGGTTTTTACACTGAAGCTTTCTTT
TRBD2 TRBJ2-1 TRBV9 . CASSVDPGAGVNEQFF TGTGCCAGCAGCGTAGATCCCGGAGCGGGAGTCAATGAGCAGTTCTTC
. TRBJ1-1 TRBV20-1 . CSARGNTEAFF TGCAGTGCTCGCGGGAACACTGAAGCTTTCTTT
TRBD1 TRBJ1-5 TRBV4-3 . CASSPDRALNQPQHF TGCGCCAGCAGCCCGGACAGGGCCCTTAATCAGCCCCAGCATTTT
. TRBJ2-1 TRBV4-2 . CASSQVQGRLYNEQFF TGTGCCAGCAGCCAAGTGCAGGGCCGGTTGTACAATGAGCAGTTCTTC
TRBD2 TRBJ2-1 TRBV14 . CASSQGAGGNDEQFF TGTGCCAGCAGCCAGGGAGCGGGAGGGAACGATGAGCAGTTCTTC
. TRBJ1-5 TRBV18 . CASSLDSLSNQPQHF TGTGCCAGCTCATTGGACAGCCTTAGCAATCAGCCCCAGCATTTT
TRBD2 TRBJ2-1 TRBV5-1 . CASSLAPSGGYNEQFF TGCGCCAGCAGCTTGGCCCCTAGCGGGGGCTACAATGAGCAGTTCTTC
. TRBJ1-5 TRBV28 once CASAPSPGTKDYSNQPQHF TGTGCCAGCGCCCCCAGTCCCGGGACAAAGGACTATAGCAATCAGCCCCAGCATTTT
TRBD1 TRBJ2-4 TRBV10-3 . CAISEGGQGWNIQYF TGTGCCATCAGTGAGGGTGGACAGGGCTGGAACATTCAGTACTTC
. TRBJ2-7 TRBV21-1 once CASSPCGQYF TGTGCCAGCAGCCCTTGCGGGCAGTACTTC
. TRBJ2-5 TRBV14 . CASSLHSQTQYF TGTGCCAGCAGCCTACATTCCCAGACCCAGTACTTC
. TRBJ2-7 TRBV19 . CASSVRDTLYEQYF TGTGCCAGTAGTGTCCGGGACACACTCTACGAGCAGTACTTC
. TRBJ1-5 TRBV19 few CAREDWGHQPQHF TGTGCCAGGGAAGATTGGGGCCATCAGCCCCAGCATTTT
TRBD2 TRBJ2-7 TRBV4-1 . CASSQEAGTGRINEQYF TGCGCCAGCAGCCAAGAGGCGGGGACCGGGAGGATTAACGAGCAGTACTTC
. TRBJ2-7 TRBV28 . CASSPPGLEQYF TGTGCCAGCAGTCCCCCCGGGCTCGAGCAGTACTTC
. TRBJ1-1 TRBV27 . CASRKQANTEAFF TGTGCCAGCAGAAAACAGGCCAACACTGAAGCTTTCTTT
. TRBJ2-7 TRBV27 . CASSRTWGYEQYF TGTGCCAGCAGCCGGACCTGGGGCTACGAGCAGTACTTC
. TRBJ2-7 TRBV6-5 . CASRYWGASTYEQYF TGTGCCAGCAGATACTGGGGGGCCTCAACCTACGAGCAGTACTTC
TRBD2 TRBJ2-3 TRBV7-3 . CASSLAGGSDTQYF TGTGCCAGCAGCTTAGCGGGAGGATCAGATACGCAGTATTTT
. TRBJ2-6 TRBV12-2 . CAWGFPISGANVLTF TGTGCTTGGGGGTTTCCCATCTCTGGGGCCAACGTCCTGACTTTC
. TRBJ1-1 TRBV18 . CASSPRGGPNTEAFF TGTGCCAGCTCACCACGCGGCGGCCCGAACACTGAAGCTTTCTTT
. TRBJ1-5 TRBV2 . CASSDEVNQPQHF TGTGCCAGCAGTGACGAGGTCAATCAGCCCCAGCATTTT
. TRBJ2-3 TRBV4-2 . CASSQEATSTDTQYF TGTGCCAGCAGCCAAGAGGCAACTAGCACAGATACGCAGTATTTT
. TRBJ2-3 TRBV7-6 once CASSTGVRGTDTQYF TGTGCCAGCAGCACCGGGGTGCGGGGCACAGATACGCAGTATTTT
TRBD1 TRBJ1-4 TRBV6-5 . CASRRQGGNGEKLFF TGTGCCAGCAGGAGACAGGGGGGTAACGGTGAAAAACTGTTTTTT
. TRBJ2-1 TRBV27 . CASSLAGLKFF TGTGCCAGCAGCCTCGCGGGCTTGAAGTTCTTC
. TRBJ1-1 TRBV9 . CASSTDELNTEAFF TGTGCCAGCAGCACTGACGAATTGAACACTGAAGCTTTCTTT
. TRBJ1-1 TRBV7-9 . CASSERTMDTEAFF TGTGCCAGCAGCGAGAGGACGATGGACACTGAAGCTTTCTTT
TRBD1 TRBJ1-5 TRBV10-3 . CAISDGQATVNQPQHF TGTGCCATCAGTGACGGACAGGCCACCGTTAATCAGCCCCAGCATTTT
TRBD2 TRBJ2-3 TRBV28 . CASSLWSTSGDTDTQYF TGTGCCAGCAGTTTATGGTCGACTAGCGGGGACACAGATACGCAGTATTTT
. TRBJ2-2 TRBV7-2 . CASSPEGLGELFF TGTGCCAGCAGCCCAGAGGGCCTCGGGGAGCTGTTTTTT
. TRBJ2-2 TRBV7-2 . CASSFSPRNTGELFF TGTGCCAGCAGCTTCAGTCCCCGGAACACCGGGGAGCTGTTTTTT
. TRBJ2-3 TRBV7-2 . CASGNTGTDTQYF TGTGCCAGCGGAAACACAGGGACAGATACGCAGTATTTT
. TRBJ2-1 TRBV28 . CASSPPGSYNEQFF TGTGCCAGCAGTCCCCCGGGGTCCTACAATGAGCAGTTCTTC
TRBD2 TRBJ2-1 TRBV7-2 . CASSLRASGSAYEQFF TGTGCCAGCAGCTTACGTGCTAGCGGGAGTGCGTATGAGCAGTTCTTC
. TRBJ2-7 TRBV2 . CASRYGAYEQYF TGTGCCAGCAGGTACGGGGCCTACGAGCAGTACTTC
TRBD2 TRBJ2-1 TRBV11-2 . CASSSGTRSYNEQFF TGTGCCAGCAGTTCCGGGACTAGATCCTACAATGAGCAGTTCTTC
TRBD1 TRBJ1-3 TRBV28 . CASSTPGQGFNTIYF TGTGCCAGCAGTACCCCGGGACAGGGGTTCAACACCATATATTTT
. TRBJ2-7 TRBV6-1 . CASSEAYPAHEQYF TGTGCCAGCAGTGAAGCCTACCCGGCCCACGAGCAGTACTTC
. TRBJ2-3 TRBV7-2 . CASSYPGTSTDTQYF TGTGCCAGCAGCTACCCCGGGACTAGCACAGATACGCAGTATTTT
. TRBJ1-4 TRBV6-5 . CASTPPQGNEKLFF TGTGCCAGCACCCCGCCTCAGGGAAATGAAAAACTGTTTTTT
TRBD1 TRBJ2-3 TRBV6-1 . CASRPGQGADTQYF TGTGCCAGCAGGCCGGGACAGGGGGCTGATACGCAGTATTTT
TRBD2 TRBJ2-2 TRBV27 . CASSGGGGRFRAGELFF TGTGCCAGCAGTGGGGGCGGGGGGCGGTTTCGGGCCGGGGAGCTGTTTTTT
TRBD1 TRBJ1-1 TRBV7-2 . CASSRRQGRSEAFF TGTGCCAGCAGCCGTCGACAGGGGAGGTCGGAAGCTTTCTTT
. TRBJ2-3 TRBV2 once CASIRPGPDTQYF TGTGCCAGCATTCGACCTGGCCCAGATACGCAGTATTTT